This TCR beta chain is from a study of somatic mutations in cytotoxic T cells in rheumatoid arthritis. Study conclusions and caveats: A single CD8+ clone exceeded 20% of CD8+ cells in about an eighth of the 65 patients.

The assay was immunoSEQ multiplex PCR, and TCRdb's table has in-frame clones only and misses some. Of 10,000 to 13,000 clones listed, more than 65% are singletons. This CDR3 spans 15 amino acids. Trimming took off 0 bases at V and 8 bases at J, with 14 bases between the two ends. Germline-derived CDR1 and CDR2 are SNHLY and FYNNEI. This clone was counted once. Its antigen is undetermined. The J gene is TRBJ2-1, the V gene TRBV2; D is possibly TRBD1 or TRBD2 (6 bases each). The TCR sequence derives from an adult with rheumatoid arthritis. Material for sequencing was CD8+ T cells sorted from blood. The CDR3, as DNA: TGTGCCAGCAGTGAAGCTAGGGGGGACGAAGATGAGCAGTTCTTC. It codes for CASSEARGDEDEQFF.